This T cell receptor (beta chain) was recovered during a study of blood T cell repertoires in COVID-19. Produced via immunoSEQ multiplex PCR; TCRdb's table is partial and in-frame only. The profile shows 100,000 to 130,000 clones, about 91% of them singletons. Deletions cut 11 bases from V and 3 bases from J, with 10 bases between. Per the germline V gene, CDR1 is KGHDR and CDR2 is SFDVKD. This CDR3 has 12 residues. J is TRBJ2-1 and V is TRBV24-1; possible D gene TRBD2, 6 bases. The sequenced material came from peripheral blood. This TCR derives from a man over 45 with active or convalescent COVID-19. CDR3 coding DNA: TGTGCCATCCGGGACTTCTACAATGAGCAGTTCTTC. This gives the protein CAIRDFYNEQFF.